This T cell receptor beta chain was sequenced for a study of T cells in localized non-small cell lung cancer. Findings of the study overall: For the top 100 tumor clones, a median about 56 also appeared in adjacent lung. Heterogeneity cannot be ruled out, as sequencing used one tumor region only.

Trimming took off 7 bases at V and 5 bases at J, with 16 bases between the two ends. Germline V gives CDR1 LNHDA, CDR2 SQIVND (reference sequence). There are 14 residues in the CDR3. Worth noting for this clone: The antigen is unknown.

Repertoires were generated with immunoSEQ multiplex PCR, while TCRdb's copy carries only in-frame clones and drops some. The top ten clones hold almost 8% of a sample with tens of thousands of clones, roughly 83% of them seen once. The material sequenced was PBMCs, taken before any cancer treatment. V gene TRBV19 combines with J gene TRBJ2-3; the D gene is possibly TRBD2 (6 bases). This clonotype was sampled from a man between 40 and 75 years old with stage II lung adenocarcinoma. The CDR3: CASTGGESVDTQYF. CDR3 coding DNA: TGTGCCAGTACAGGCGGGGAGAGTGTAGATACGCAGTATTTT.